The clone carrying this T cell receptor (beta chain) was picked up a small number of times. No antigen is known for it. This entry comes from a study of response to subunit inactivated influenza vaccine. From the RT-PCR reads, TCRdb called clonotypes with MiXCR, one entry per CDR3 protein. The sample has fewer than 350,000 distinct CDR3 sequences, 20% to 25% seen once; the top ten hold 9.5% to 13%. V lost 2 bases to trimming and J lost 0 bases, with 11 bases between them. CDR1 and CDR2 from the germline V gene are SGHKS and YYEKEE (reference sequence). There are 15 residues in the CDR3. Findings and caveats of the study: It was suggested by the authors that few new T cells are recruited by each seasonal influenza vaccination.

The TCR originated in a man between 50 and 75 years old who received an inactivated influenza vaccine. This chain connects TRBV5-5 to TRBJ2-5, with D possibly matching TRBD2 (6 bases). Sequenced material: PBMCs from blood, taken approximately 22 months after vaccination. The CDR3 DNA sequence: TGTGCCAGCAGCTTACTCGGGAGTGACCAAGAGACCCAGTACTTC. Amino acid sequence: CASSLLGSDQETQYF.